These 2 T cell receptor beta chains were sequenced from one sample in a study of regulatory T cells in long-lasting Graves disease. The time point is: newly diagnosed GD, antithyroid drugs for less than 3 months. From PBMCs, RNA was extracted and then used to make the TCR library. Arm-PCR of CDR3 regions with iRepertoire HTBI primers generated TCR beta libraries. TCRdb ran MiXCR on the multiplex PCR reads and lists one entry per CDR3 protein. The sample includes roughly 520,000 distinct CDR3 sequences, approximately 12% of them seen just once. In addition, the sample was reused for a study of T cells in Graves' hyperthyroidism and ophthalmopathy.

This material consisted of peripheral blood mononuclear cells (PBMCs), taken at new diagnosis, from a patient treated with antithyroid drugs. The receptors come from a woman in her 30s with Graves disease.

This clonotype was seen ten or more times. This sequence joins TRBV7-9 and TRBJ1-1; D is unclear. The CDR3 runs to 14 residues. Per the germline V gene, CDR1 is SEHNR and CDR2 is FQNEAQ (reference sequence). Trimming took 6 bases from V and 4 from J, leaving 15 bases between them. CDR3 region: CASSYTYVGTEAFF. Here the CDR3 DNA reads TGTGCCAGCAGTTACACATACGTTGGCACTGAAGCTTTCTTT.

This clonotype has a count of ten or more. The chain uses TRBV7-3 and TRBJ2-3, with a tentative D call TRBD1 (6 bases). The CDR3 is made up of 15 amino acids. Trimming pared 0 bases from V and 6 bases from J, leaving 13 bases between. Germline CDR1 and CDR2: SGHTA and FQGTGA. The CDR3 sequence is CASSLTGAGLDTQYF. CDR3 DNA sequence: TGTGCCAGCAGCTTAACGGGGGCAGGGTTGGATACGCAGTATTTT. Full variable domain (rest looked up from reference TRBV7-3 and TRBJ2-3): GAGVSQTPSNKVTEKGKYVELRCDPISGHTALYWYRQSLGQGPEFLIYFQGTGAADDSGLPNDRFFAVRPEGSVSTLKIQRTERGDSAVYLCASSLTGAGLDTQYFGPGTRLTVL.